This TCR beta chain is drawn from a study of identical twins. Study findings and constraints: Excess sharing by twins proved weaker in beta out-of-frame sequences.

This clonotype was found many times. Its antigen is currently unknown. One entry per CDR3 protein, called by TCRdb with MiXCR from the 5' RACE reads. The top ten hold under 2% of the sample, which has 640,000 or so distinct CDR3 sequences, 6% to 6.5% seen once. CDR1 SQVTM and CDR2 ANQGSEA come from the germline V gene. This CDR3 spans 12 amino acids. The V gene lost 2 bases and the J gene lost 4 bases, with 9 bases spanning the gap. Sequenced: naive T cells sorted from blood. This TCR came from a man between 18 and 35 years old in good health. The chain has TRBV29-1 and TRBJ2-7; D possibly uses TRBD1 or TRBD2 (5 bases each). DNA for the CDR3: TGCAGCGTTGAACAGGGAGCGTACGAGCAGTACTTC. Translated: CSVEQGAYEQYF.